This T cell receptor (beta chain) was obtained from a study of blood T cell repertoires in COVID-19. Data came from immunoSEQ multiplex PCR; TCRdb stores just in-frame clones and leaves some out. Here the sample spans some 700,000 clones, about 87% being singletons. CDR3 size: 14 residues. CDR1 is MNHEY and CDR2 is SMNVEV in the germline V gene (reference sequence). V lost 5 bases, J lost 2 bases, and 12 bases lay in between. This TCR derives from a woman aged 18-29 years with acute or convalescent COVID-19. The sample consisted of peripheral blood. This chain connects TRBV27 to TRBJ2-5, with D tentatively TRBD2 (6 bases). This chain's CDR3 is CASSTRLEQETQYF. DNA of the CDR3: TGTGCCAGCAGTACCCGACTAGAACAAGAGACCCAGTACTTC.